This is a list of T cell receptor beta chains from one sample in a study of blood T cell repertoires in COVID-19. Profiled with immunoSEQ multiplex PCR; TCRdb holds only in-frame clones, not every one. The sample has about 140,000 clones; 85% are singletons. The sequenced sample consisted of peripheral blood. Every receptor here comes from a man aged 50-60 years with acute or convalescent COVID-19. Each CDR3 is given with its conserved first and last residue. Fields, in order: clone size, V gene, J gene, D gene, CDR3 DNA, CDR3 protein. The D gene is left open where the match is weak. Clone size appears in some rows only: once, few, many, or a class for an expanded clone.

clone size: .
V gene: TRBV6-1
J gene: TRBJ2-7
D gene: .
CDR3 DNA: TGTGCCAGCAGTGAAGCCTCCGGGAGTCCCTACGAGCAGTACTTC
CDR3 protein: CASSEASGSPYEQYF

clone size: .
V gene: TRBV7-2
J gene: TRBJ1-1
D gene: .
CDR3 DNA: TGTGCCAGCAGCTTAAGCGGGGGAAGGTACACTGAAGCTTTCTTT
CDR3 protein: CASSLSGGRYTEAFF

clone size: .
V gene: TRBV6-5
J gene: TRBJ1-3
D gene: .
CDR3 DNA: TGTGCCAGCAGAAGGACTCTCTCTGGAAACACCATATATTTT
CDR3 protein: CASRRTLSGNTIYF

clone size: .
V gene: TRBV6-1
J gene: TRBJ1-1
D gene: TRBD1
CDR3 DNA: TGTGCCAGCAGTGAAGCCGGACAGGGGGCCCTATCCCGCACTGAAGCTTTCTTT
CDR3 protein: CASSEAGQGALSRTEAFF

clone size: .
V gene: TRBV10-1
J gene: TRBJ2-7
D gene: .
CDR3 DNA: TGCGCCAGCAGTGAGTGGACAGAGGGCGAGCAGTACTTC
CDR3 protein: CASSEWTEGEQYF

clone size: .
V gene: TRBV12-3/TRBV12-4
J gene: TRBJ1-1
D gene: .
CDR3 DNA: TGTGCCAGCAGTTTCGTATCCACTGAAGCTTTCTTT
CDR3 protein: CASSFVSTEAFF

clone size: .
V gene: TRBV19
J gene: TRBJ2-3
D gene: TRBD1
CDR3 DNA: TGTGCCAGTAGTGCGACCGGGACAGGGGTCTTTGAAACAGATACGCAGTATTTT
CDR3 protein: CASSATGTGVFETDTQYF

clone size: few
V gene: TRBV19
J gene: TRBJ2-5
D gene: TRBD1
CDR3 DNA: TGTGCCAGTACCGCGGACAGGGGGACCCAGTACTTC
CDR3 protein: CASTADRGTQYF

clone size: .
V gene: TRBV2
J gene: TRBJ2-7
D gene: .
CDR3 DNA: TGTGCCAGCAGTGGACAAATCACCTACGAGCAGTACTTC
CDR3 protein: CASSGQITYEQYF

clone size: .
V gene: TRBV30
J gene: TRBJ1-3
D gene: .
CDR3 DNA: TGTGCCTGGTCTCTGGCCAGCTCTGGAAACACCATATATTTT
CDR3 protein: CAWSLASSGNTIYF

clone size: once
V gene: TRBV19
J gene: TRBJ1-4
D gene: TRBD1
CDR3 DNA: TGTGCCAGTAGTGCGGGACAGGCGGTAAAACTGTTTTTT
CDR3 protein: CASSAGQAVKLFF

clone size: .
V gene: TRBV16
J gene: TRBJ1-4
D gene: TRBD1
CDR3 DNA: TGTGCCAGCAGCCAATCCTCGGGACAGGGGACAACTAATGAAAAACTGTTTTTT
CDR3 protein: CASSQSSGQGTTNEKLFF

clone size: .
V gene: TRBV9
J gene: TRBJ2-3
D gene: TRBD2
CDR3 DNA: TGTGCCAGCAACTCCGGAAGCGGGGGGAGGCCAGATACGCAGTATTTT
CDR3 protein: CASNSGSGGRPDTQYF

clone size: .
V gene: TRBV20-1
J gene: TRBJ1-4
D gene: .
CDR3 DNA: TGCAGTGCTAATGATCAGAATAATGAAAAACTGTTTTTT
CDR3 protein: CSANDQNNEKLFF

clone size: few
V gene: TRBV3-1/TRBV3-2
J gene: TRBJ2-7
D gene: TRBD2
CDR3 DNA: TGTGCCAGCAGCCCACAGACTAGCGTATCCTACGAGCAGTACTTC
CDR3 protein: CASSPQTSVSYEQYF

clone size: .
V gene: TRBV30
J gene: TRBJ1-4
D gene: .
CDR3 DNA: TGTGCCTGGAGTGTACCCCAGGGCGATGAAAAACTGTTTTTT
CDR3 protein: CAWSVPQGDEKLFF

clone size: .
V gene: TRBV10-3
J gene: TRBJ1-2
D gene: .
CDR3 DNA: TGTGCCATCAGGGGACGGGACACAAACTATGGCTACACCTTC
CDR3 protein: CAIRGRDTNYGYTF

clone size: .
V gene: TRBV28
J gene: TRBJ2-7
D gene: .
CDR3 DNA: TGTGCCAGCAGTTCCCAAGGCGGGACAGTCAACTACGAGCAGTACTTC
CDR3 protein: CASSSQGGTVNYEQYF

clone size: .
V gene: TRBV5-1
J gene: TRBJ1-1
D gene: TRBD1
CDR3 DNA: TGCGCCAGCGGGACAGGGGGTAACACTGAAGCTTTCTTT
CDR3 protein: CASGTGGNTEAFF

clone size: .
V gene: TRBV27
J gene: TRBJ2-7
D gene: .
CDR3 DNA: TGTGCCAGCAGTCTCAGGGACTTCTACGAGCAGTACTTC
CDR3 protein: CASSLRDFYEQYF

clone size: .
V gene: TRBV2
J gene: TRBJ1-2
D gene: TRBD1
CDR3 DNA: TGTGCCAGCAGTGGGGACAGCTTCTATGGCTACACCTTC
CDR3 protein: CASSGDSFYGYTF

clone size: .
V gene: TRBV10-3
J gene: TRBJ1-2
D gene: .
CDR3 DNA: TGTGCCATCAGGGATCAGGGAGGCTACACCTTC
CDR3 protein: CAIRDQGGYTF

clone size: .
V gene: TRBV3-1/TRBV3-2
J gene: TRBJ1-2
D gene: TRBD1
CDR3 DNA: TGTGCCAGCAACCAGGGGGGAGCTCCCTATGGCTACACCTTC
CDR3 protein: CASNQGGAPYGYTF

clone size: .
V gene: TRBV4-1
J gene: TRBJ2-3
D gene: TRBD1
CDR3 DNA: TGCGCCAGCAGCCAATTCTTTACAGGGGACGCCGATACGCAGTATTTT
CDR3 protein: CASSQFFTGDADTQYF

clone size: .
V gene: TRBV29-1
J gene: TRBJ2-3
D gene: .
CDR3 DNA: TGCAGCGTTGATCGAGATACGCAGTATTTT
CDR3 protein: CSVDRDTQYF

clone size: .
V gene: TRBV7-8
J gene: TRBJ2-7
D gene: .
CDR3 DNA: TGTGCCAGCAGCTTAGCGGCGGACAGACCTACCTCCTACGAGCAGTACTTC
CDR3 protein: CASSLAADRPTSYEQYF

clone size: .
V gene: TRBV15
J gene: TRBJ2-1
D gene: .
CDR3 DNA: TGTGCCACCAGCCCTCGACAGAAAAGCTACAATGAGCAGTTCTTC
CDR3 protein: CATSPRQKSYNEQFF

clone size: .
V gene: TRBV24-1
J gene: TRBJ2-5
D gene: TRBD1
CDR3 DNA: TGTGCCACCAGTGAGAGGGACAGAGCAGAGACCCAGTACTTC
CDR3 protein: CATSERDRAETQYF

clone size: .
V gene: TRBV9
J gene: TRBJ2-5
D gene: .
CDR3 DNA: TGTGCCAGCAGCGTATATGAGGGATTATTGGAGACCCAGTACTTC
CDR3 protein: CASSVYEGLLETQYF

clone size: .
V gene: TRBV7-8
J gene: TRBJ1-5
D gene: TRBD1
CDR3 DNA: TGTGCCAGCAGCGATCTTGGGACAGGGAGGACTCAGCCCCAGCATTTT
CDR3 protein: CASSDLGTGRTQPQHF

clone size: .
V gene: TRBV7-6
J gene: TRBJ2-7
D gene: TRBD2
CDR3 DNA: TGTGCCAGCAGCTTAGGTGGGACTAGCGGGGGGATCTACGAGCAGTACTTC
CDR3 protein: CASSLGGTSGGIYEQYF

clone size: few
V gene: TRBV7-9
J gene: TRBJ2-7
D gene: .
CDR3 DNA: TGTGCCAGCAGCCGAAAAGGGACAATCCACGAGCAGTACTTC
CDR3 protein: CASSRKGTIHEQYF

clone size: once
V gene: TRBV10-1
J gene: TRBJ2-3
D gene: TRBD2
CDR3 DNA: TGCGCCAGCAGTAGGGACTACACAGATACGCAGTATTTT
CDR3 protein: CASSRDYTDTQYF

clone size: few
V gene: TRBV5-6
J gene: TRBJ1-5
D gene: .
CDR3 DNA: TGTGCCAGCAGCTTGGCCGCTACGGATCAGCCCCAGCATTTT
CDR3 protein: CASSLAATDQPQHF

clone size: .
V gene: TRBV9
J gene: TRBJ2-3
D gene: .
CDR3 DNA: TGTGCCAGCAGCGTAGGTGTCGTGGGGCCAGATACGCAGTATTTT
CDR3 protein: CASSVGVVGPDTQYF

clone size: .
V gene: TRBV19
J gene: TRBJ1-1
D gene: .
CDR3 DNA: TGTGCCAGTAGTATTGTGTCCACAGGGTATGTTGAAGCTTTCTTT
CDR3 protein: CASSIVSTGYVEAFF

clone size: few
V gene: TRBV2
J gene: TRBJ1-2
D gene: TRBD1
CDR3 DNA: TGTGCTCGCCGGGACAGGGAGAGGGCAAACTATGGCTACACCTTC
CDR3 protein: CARRDRERANYGYTF

clone size: .
V gene: TRBV24-1
J gene: TRBJ1-2
D gene: .
CDR3 DNA: TGTGCCACCAAGGGAACAGGCGGAGGGGATGGCTACACCTTC
CDR3 protein: CATKGTGGGDGYTF

clone size: .
V gene: TRBV10-1
J gene: TRBJ1-1
D gene: TRBD1
CDR3 DNA: TGCGCCAGCAGACAGGGGCAGAACACTGAAGCTTTCTTT
CDR3 protein: CASRQGQNTEAFF

clone size: .
V gene: TRBV21-1
J gene: TRBJ1-4
D gene: .
CDR3 DNA: TGTGCCAGCACCCCGACCTCCAGACAGGGCCCTCTGGTTTATGGGGAAAAACTGTTTTTT
CDR3 protein: CASTPTSRQGPLVYGEKLFF

clone size: .
V gene: TRBV5-6
J gene: TRBJ2-5
D gene: TRBD2
CDR3 DNA: TGTGCCAGCAGCTCAACTAGCGTACAAGAGACCCAGTACTTC
CDR3 protein: CASSSTSVQETQYF

clone size: .
V gene: TRBV13
J gene: TRBJ2-7
D gene: TRBD1
CDR3 DNA: TGTGCCAGCAGCTCGTCCGTGGACAGGGCCCCCTACGAGCAGTACTTC
CDR3 protein: CASSSSVDRAPYEQYF

clone size: .
V gene: TRBV2
J gene: TRBJ1-2
D gene: .
CDR3 DNA: TGTGCCAGCAGTGGACAGCAAACAGCTAACTATGGCTACACCTTC
CDR3 protein: CASSGQQTANYGYTF

clone size: .
V gene: TRBV13
J gene: TRBJ2-5
D gene: .
CDR3 DNA: TGTGCCAGCAGCTCCCAAGGCAGGCAGCCGGAGACCCAGTACTTC
CDR3 protein: CASSSQGRQPETQYF

clone size: .
V gene: TRBV2
J gene: TRBJ1-5
D gene: .
CDR3 DNA: TGTGCCAGCAGGGCACCGACCGTCAGGGGTTCTCAGCCCCAGCATTTT
CDR3 protein: CASRAPTVRGSQPQHF

clone size: .
V gene: TRBV7-9
J gene: TRBJ1-2
D gene: TRBD1
CDR3 DNA: TGTGCCAGCTTGCTCGGGACAGGGGGCAACTATGGCTACACCTTC
CDR3 protein: CASLLGTGGNYGYTF

clone size: .
V gene: TRBV29-1
J gene: TRBJ1-2
D gene: TRBD1
CDR3 DNA: TGCAGCGTTGAACGATATGGACAGGGGGCTGGCTACACCTTC
CDR3 protein: CSVERYGQGAGYTF